These T cell receptor beta chains were read from a single sample in a study of regulatory T cells in long-lasting Graves disease. TCRdb re-called the multiplex PCR reads with MiXCR, one entry per CDR3 protein. The sample holds some 460,000 distinct CDR3 sequences, roughly 16% seen once. The same data also contributed to another study, on T cells in Graves' hyperthyroidism and ophthalmopathy.

Here the sequenced sample was peripheral blood mononuclear cells (PBMCs), taken at new diagnosis, from a patient treated with antithyroid drugs. These receptors all stem from a man aged 35 to 55 with Graves disease. Both conserved end residues are trimmed from each CDR3. Some rows have no size entry. The others give once, few or many, or a class for an expanded clone.

J: TRBJ2-5; V: TRBV12-3/TRBV12-4; size: many; CDR3: ASSPTAKETQY
J: TRBJ2-1; V: TRBV11-2; size: many; CDR3: ASSLDDASGREQF
J: TRBJ2-1; V: TRBV6-1; size: few; CDR3: ASRGAGESEQF
J: TRBJ1-1; V: TRBV19; size: -; CDR3: ASSISRRGAEAF
J: TRBJ2-5; V: TRBV24-1; size: -; CDR3: ATSDPTAQETQY
J: TRBJ1-4; V: TRBV11-2; size: many; CDR3: ASSIGTGKEKLF
J: TRBJ2-1; V: TRBV7-3; size: many; CDR3: ASSPTSGILLYNEQF
J: TRBJ2-7; V: TRBV13; size: many; CDR3: ASSSRDTEPAYEQY
J: TRBJ2-1; V: TRBV10-3; size: many; CDR3: AISDSLADEQF
J: TRBJ1-1; V: TRBV7-9; size: many; CDR3: ASSLEGIDTEAF
J: TRBJ2-2; V: TRBV2; size: many; CDR3: ASSERPGTTGELF
J: TRBJ1-5; V: TRBV20-1; size: -; CDR3: SASPGYDQPQH
J: TRBJ2-1; V: TRBV12-3/TRBV12-4; size: -; CDR3: ASSQGSSYNEQL
J: TRBJ1-1; V: TRBV30; size: many; CDR3: AWSPRGWNTEAF
J: TRBJ1-1; V: TRBV7-9; size: many; CDR3: ASRPTTGGTEAF
J: TRBJ2-4; V: TRBV28; size: -; CDR3: ASSFKGAKNIQY
J: TRBJ2-1; V: TRBV5-1; size: -; CDR3: ASSPRSGGNEQF
J: TRBJ2-7; V: TRBV7-8; size: many; CDR3: ASSTGQVYEQY
J: TRBJ2-2; V: TRBV24-1; size: -; CDR3: ATSDFQGLPGELF
J: TRBJ2-7; V: TRBV19; size: -; CDR3: ASSLTEIWGEQY
J: TRBJ2-2; V: TRBV7-3; size: -; CDR3: ASSTPVVGGGTGELF
J: TRBJ2-1; V: TRBV7-9; size: -; CDR3: ASSPGGTSGAYNEQF
J: TRBJ2-1; V: TRBV3-1; size: many; CDR3: ASSPSGGGGAEQF
J: TRBJ2-1; V: TRBV6-2/TRBV6-3; size: many; CDR3: ASSYGASGRSSSYNEQF
J: TRBJ2-2; V: TRBV28; size: many; CDR3: ASGRDRVSGELF
J: TRBJ2-1; V: TRBV28; size: many; CDR3: ASSLAGGFVLNEQF
J: TRBJ2-7; V: TRBV20-1; size: many; CDR3: SASKWASGRGEQY
J: TRBJ2-1; V: TRBV5-6; size: -; CDR3: ASSSDVGEQF
J: TRBJ1-2; V: TRBV28; size: many; CDR3: ASSSTLRDRGNYGYT
J: TRBJ1-5; V: TRBV2; size: few; CDR3: ASSRHVSNQPQH
J: TRBJ1-5; V: TRBV9; size: many; CDR3: ASSAGTGGNSNQPQH
J: TRBJ1-6; V: TRBV20-1; size: few; CDR3: SASYGSSYNSPLH
J: TRBJ1-1; V: TRBV2; size: many; CDR3: ASGADRRTEAF
J: TRBJ1-6; V: TRBV27; size: -; CDR3: AGSSRTTGGNSPLH
J: TRBJ2-7; V: TRBV7-9; size: -; CDR3: ASTLTDRSSYEQY
J: TRBJ2-5; V: TRBV2; size: many; CDR3: ASRSGGRSETQY
J: TRBJ2-7; V: TRBV5-5; size: -; CDR3: ASSLGAILSYEQY
J: TRBJ2-6; V: TRBV10-1; size: -; CDR3: ASRIAGGPPGANVLT
J: TRBJ1-5; V: TRBV2; size: many; CDR3: ASSERTGGGQPQH
J: TRBJ1-3; V: TRBV4-2; size: -; CDR3: ASSPSKVSSSGNTIY
J: TRBJ2-7; V: TRBV2; size: -; CDR3: ASGGITLYEQY
J: TRBJ1-1; V: TRBV5-6; size: many; CDR3: ASSLYAVMNTEAF
J: TRBJ1-4; V: TRBV7-9; size: -; CDR3: AWLGSNEKLF
J: TRBJ2-2; V: TRBV3-1; size: many; CDR3: ASSPGQTNTGELF
J: TRBJ1-5; V: TRBV20-1; size: few; CDR3: SAAQGINQPQH
J: TRBJ2-3; V: TRBV6-2/TRBV6-3; size: -; CDR3: ATRGSGRTDTQY